Below, 23 T cell receptor beta chains from the same sample are listed, as sequenced in a study of T cell repertoires in aging, cancer and after chemotherapy. A mixed TRB-A/B primer pool amplified rearranged TRB by multiplex touch-down PCR. TCRdb ran MiXCR on the multiplex PCR reads and lists one entry per CDR3 protein. The sample carries about 13,000 distinct CDR3 sequences, 26% recorded once. The template was genomic DNA from peripheral blood, not RNA. The sample consisted of blood. The receptor set was obtained from a human donor in good health.

In the case of this clonotype: A much larger clonotype is one base distant, so this may be a read error. The chain couples TRBV6-1 to TRBJ2-3; TRBD2 agrees at 12 bases. Germline-derived CDR1 and CDR2 are MNHNS and SASEGT. V gave up 6 bases and J gave up 3 bases; unmatched junction bases: 1. The CDR3 is 14 residues long. The CDR3 DNA follows: TGTGCCAGCAGGCTAGCGGGGGGGACAGATACGCAGTATTTT. This gives the protein CASRLAGGTDTQYF.

This clonotype appeared a few times. The CDR3 spells CASSLAATGQADTQYF. The CDR3 DNA reads as TGTGCCAGCAGCTTGGCAGCGACAGGGCAAGCAGATACGCAGTATTTT. The gene calls are TRBV5-4 and TRBJ2-3; TRBD1 matches 7 bases. The CDR3 is 16 residues long. Germline V gene data show CDR1 as SGHNT and CDR2 as YYREEE (reference sequence). V was clipped by 0 bases and J by 4 bases; unmatched bases: 8.

In nucleotides, the CDR3 is TGTGCCAGCAGTCGCCAGGGCTCAAACACTGAAGCTTTCTTT. Translating gives CASSRQGSNTEAFF. This chain links TRBV7-3 with TRBJ1-1, with D perhaps TRBD1 (5 bases). The CDR3 spans 14 residues. Germline CDR1 is SGHTA and CDR2 is FQGTGA. Trimming shortened V by 6 bases and J by 2 bases, and 13 bases separated the two germline ends.

This clonotype has more than one count but fewer than ten. This rearrangement joins TRBV7-9 to TRBJ2-1; D gene uncertain. Germline-derived CDR1 and CDR2 are SEHNR and FQNEAQ (reference sequence). CDR3 size: 14 residues. V lost 5 bases to trimming and J lost 4 bases, with 12 bases between them. This CDR3 reads CASSLGRDYNEQFF. The CDR3 nucleotides read TGTGCCAGCAGCCTAGGAAGGGATTACAATGAGCAGTTCTTC.

The chain joins TRBV18 to TRBJ1-5, with a tentative D call TRBD1 (5 bases). The V end lost 5 bases, the J end lost 4 bases, and 18 bases lay between the germline ends. The CDR3 totals 16 residues. The germline V gene encodes CDR1 KGHSH and CDR2 LQKENI. CDR3 coding DNA: TGTGCCAGCTCAGCGACCGACGGGGGACTAAATCAGCCCCAGCATTTT. This gives the protein CASSATDGGLNQPQHF.

This chain joins TRBV7-9 and TRBJ2-1; D assignment may be TRBD1 or TRBD2 (5 bases each). V shed 6 bases and J shed 3 bases, with 9 bases lying between them. CDR1 and CDR2 from the germline V gene are SEHNR and FQNEAQ (reference sequence). The CDR3 has 13 amino acids. The CDR3 is CASRRDLYNEQFF. The CDR3 nucleotides read TGTGCCAGCAGACGGGACCTCTACAATGAGCAGTTCTTC.

This clonotype is deemed medium-sized. The rearrangement uses TRBV6-2 or TRBV6-3 and TRBJ2-7; tentative D call: TRBD2 (6 bases). The V gene lost 6 bases and the J gene lost 0 bases, with 15 bases spanning the gap. The CDR3 extends over 15 amino acids. Germline CDR1 is MNHEY and CDR2 is SVGEGT. CDR3 protein: CASSVRDSPSYEQYF. The DNA for the CDR3 is TGTGCCAGCAGCGTCCGGGACTCACCCTCCTACGAGCAGTACTTC.

This clonotype is termed medium-sized. This chain uses TRBV6-5 with TRBJ1-3; 8 bases map to TRBD1. In germline, CDR1 is MNHEY, CDR2 SVGAGI. This CDR3 comprises 15 residues. With 6 bases clipped from V and 0 bases from J, the junction kept 4 bases outside the gene matches. CDR3 DNA: TGTGCCAGCAGCAGGGGGCCTAGCTCTGGAAACACCATATATTTT. Translating it yields CASSRGPSSGNTIYF.

The chain is built from TRBV12-3 or TRBV12-4 and TRBJ1-2, with 7 bases fitting TRBD1. The CDR3 length is 14 residues. V was pared by 4 bases and J by 5 bases, with 7 bases of the junction left unmatched. Here the CDR3 DNA reads TGTGCCAGCAGTTCCCGGACAGGAGGATATGGCTACACCTTC. Translation: CASSSRTGGYGYTF.

The chain joins TRBV18 to TRBJ1-1; D unclear. The ends were cut back, 3 bases at V and 6 bases at J, with 8 bases in the middle. This CDR3 contains 12 residues. Germline V gene lookup returns CDR1 KGHSH and CDR2 LQKENI. CDR3 protein: CASSPRLSEAFF. CDR3 bases: TGTGCCAGCTCACCCCGACTATCTGAAGCTTTCTTT.

Remarks on this clonotype: A much larger clone differs by one base, so this may be a read error. V gene TRBV19 combines with J gene TRBJ2-2, with TRBD2 matching 7 bases. The CDR3 has 15 residues. J lost 8 bases, V lost 5 bases, and 11 bases had no gene match. Germline CDR1 is LNHDA and CDR2 is SQIVND (reference sequence). The CDR3 coding sequence is TGTGCCAGTAGTCAACCGGGGGGAAGACCAGGGGAGCTGTTTTTT. Residues: CASSQPGGRPGELFF.

V gene TRBV30 combines with J gene TRBJ2-2; tentative D call: TRBD2 (5 bases). Germline-derived CDR1 and CDR2 are GTSNPN and SVGIG (reference sequence). V gave up 0 bases and J gave up 4 bases, with 15 bases separating them. The CDR3 is made up of 16 amino acids. CDR3 sequence reads: CAWSVNQRAGTGELFF. In nucleotides, the CDR3 is TGTGCCTGGAGTGTCAACCAGAGGGCGGGCACCGGGGAGCTGTTTTTT. Drawing the rest from reference TRBV30 and TRBJ2-2, the complete variable domain is SQTIHQWPATLVQPVGSPLSLECTVEGTSNPNLYWYRQAAGRGLQLLFYSVGIGQISSEVPQNLSASRPQDRQFILSSKKLLLSDSGFYLCAWSVNQRAGTGELFFGEGSRLTVL.

The chain couples TRBV9 to TRBJ1-1; 9 bases are shared with TRBD1. The CDR3 has 14 amino acids. Trimming at V came to 2 bases and at J to 6 bases, leaving 5 bases not matched to a gene. CDR1 SGDLS and CDR2 YYNGEE come from the germline V gene. This chain's CDR3 is CASSVRTGEAEAFF. The CDR3 DNA is TGTGCCAGCAGCGTGAGGACAGGGGAGGCTGAAGCTTTCTTT.

The chain uses TRBV7-6 and TRBJ1-5; 9 nucleotides line up with TRBD1. The CDR3 sequence is 15 residues long. Germline lookup yields CDR1 SGHVS and CDR2 FNYEAQ. V was clipped by 2 bases and J by 4 bases; unmatched bases: 3. This chain's CDR3 is CASSLTGGSNQPQHF. Written as DNA, the CDR3 is TGTGCCAGCAGCTTAACAGGGGGCTCGAATCAGCCCCAGCATTTT.

Only a few counts were recorded for this clonotype. This chain links TRBV28 with TRBJ2-7; TRBD1 matches 10 bases. The trim removed 6 bases at V and 5 bases at J, leaving 4 bases unmatched. The CDR3 sequence is 13 residues long. Per the germline V gene, CDR1 is MDHEN and CDR2 is SYDVKM. The CDR3 spells CASRGQGVNEQYF. As DNA, the CDR3 is TGTGCCAGCAGAGGACAGGGGGTGAACGAGCAGTACTTC.

Remarks on this clonotype: This may come from a read error, since a much larger clone is one base off. The gene calls are TRBV10-3 and TRBJ2-7; no clear D. Germline V gene data show CDR1 as ENHRY and CDR2 as SYGVKD. V was pared by 6 bases and J by 0 bases, with 12 bases between. CDR3 length: 14 residues. The CDR3, as DNA: TGTGCCATCAGGGACGGCTGGAGCTCCTACGAGCAGTACTTC. Encoded protein: CAIRDGWSSYEQYF.

For this clonotype: An end of the junction differs from the germline gene, which may be a read error. The chain has TRBV4-2 and TRBJ1-2, with D possibly being TRBD1 (5 bases). Germline V CDR1 and CDR2: LGHNA, YNFKEQ. The CDR3 has 13 residues. The CDR3 DNA sequence: TGTGCCAGCAGCCCCGACAGCCGCTATGGCTACAACTTC. Translation: CASSPDSRYGYNF.

By share of the sample, this clonotype is medium-sized (0.01 to 0.1%). The chain employs TRBV27 and TRBJ1-3; no clear D. Germline V lookup: CDR1 MNHEY, CDR2 SMNVEV (reference sequence). The CDR3 is made up of 14 amino acids. Trimming took off 7 bases at V and 0 bases at J, with 10 bases between the two ends. The CDR3 nucleotides read TGTGCCAGCACTGGAATCGACTCTGGAAACACCATATATTTT. It is translated as CASTGIDSGNTIYF.

This chain connects TRBV6-6 to TRBJ2-3; D is unresolved. CDR3 length equals 15 residues. Germline-derived CDR1 and CDR2 are MNHNY and SVGAGI (reference sequence). The germline V and J ends were trimmed by 0 bases and 0 bases, with 7 bases remaining between them. CDR3 sequence: CASSYSSASTDTQYF. The CDR3 nucleotides read TGTGCCAGCAGTTACTCGAGCGCTAGCACAGATACGCAGTATTTT.

Only a few counts were recorded for this clonotype. The V gene is TRBV28, the J gene TRBJ1-2; D is ambiguous. V was pared by 2 bases and J by 2 bases, with 6 bases between. The CDR3 is made up of 13 amino acids. Germline CDR1 and CDR2: MDHEN and SYDVKM. The CDR3 reads CASSLGQNYGYTF. The CDR3 DNA follows: TGTGCCAGCAGTTTAGGGCAGAACTATGGCTACACCTTC.

By share, this clonotype ranks as medium-sized (0.01 to 0.1%). The V and J genes are TRBV6-5 and TRBJ1-6; D not certain. The V end was cut by 6 bases, the J end by 7 bases, with 13 bases between. Germline V gene lookup returns CDR1 MNHEY and CDR2 SVGAGI. The CDR3 runs 14 residues. CDR3 bases: TGTGCCAGCAGCCGGGAGCCCGGGAATTCACCCCTCCACTTT. The encoded protein is CASSREPGNSPLHF.

The chain links TRBV27 to TRBJ2-7; TRBD1 aligns across 8 bases. Per the germline V gene, CDR1 is MNHEY and CDR2 is SMNVEV (reference sequence). This CDR3 is built from 15 residues. V shed 4 bases, J shed 3 bases, and the junction held 8 bases outside the gene matches. CDR3 DNA sequence: TGTGCCAGCAGTTCCCCGGCAGGGGGCTACTACGAGCAGTACTTC. This codes for CASSSPAGGYYEQYF.

The chain has TRBV24-1 and TRBJ1-4, with D perhaps TRBD1 (5 bases). The germline gives CDR1 KGHDR, CDR2 SFDVKD. The CDR3 extends over 15 amino acids. The V gene lost 6 bases and the J gene lost 7 bases, with 17 bases spanning the gap. CDR3 residues: CATSLSSQGGEKLFF. DNA for the CDR3: TGTGCCACCAGTCTTAGTAGCCAGGGAGGTGAAAAACTGTTTTTT.